One sample yielded the 7 T cell receptor beta chains listed below, sequenced in a study of blood T cell repertoires in COVID-19. Only in-frame clones appear in the TCRdb table, and some are missing; sequencing was by immunoSEQ multiplex PCR. The sample contains 180,000 or so clones, about 83% of which appear only once. Sequencing was done on a sample of PBMCs or T cells enriched from blood (not recorded which). These receptor sequences come from a man aged 35 to 55 with acute COVID-19.

With regard to this clone: The same CDR3 can be traced to other DNA sequences in this sample. The chain joins TRBV5-1 to TRBJ2-1; 12 bases match TRBD2. Trimming at V came to 0 bases and at J to 3 bases, leaving 7 bases not matched to a gene. Germline CDR1 and CDR2: SGHRS and YFSETQ. This CDR3 is built from 18 residues. The CDR3 DNA sequence: TGCGCCAGCAGCTTGGGTTACTCTAGCGGGAGGGTCTACAATGAGCAGTTCTTC. Protein product: CASSLGYSSGRVYNEQFF.

This chain links TRBV9 with TRBJ2-1, with 9 bases fitting TRBD2. This CDR3 comprises 16 residues. Trimming removed 4 bases from V and 0 bases from J; junction bases left unmatched: 5. Per the germline V gene, CDR1 is SGDLS and CDR2 is YYNGEE. CDR3 nucleotides: TGTGCCAGCAGCTCGCCTAGCGGGATCTCCTACAATGAGCAGTTCTTC. This encodes CASSSPSGISYNEQFF.

The chain joins TRBV6-5 to TRBJ1-2; D is undetermined. Trimming pared 10 bases from V and 1 base from J, leaving 7 bases between. CDR1 and CDR2 from the germline V gene are MNHEY and SVGAGI. The CDR3 is made up of 11 amino acids. The CDR3 DNA reads as TGTGCCAATAATCTTAACTATGGCTACACCTTC. The encoded protein is CANNLNYGYTF.

The rearrangement uses TRBV14 and TRBJ1-2; 7 bases map to TRBD1. CDR3 length: 15 amino acids. The trim removed 2 bases at V and 4 bases at J, leaving 7 bases unmatched. Looked up from germline, CDR1 is SGHDN and CDR2 is FVKESK. The CDR3 DNA reads TGTGCCAGCAGCCAACGGCCAGGGGGGACCTATGGCTACACCTTC. It is translated as CASSQRPGGTYGYTF.

The rearrangement joins TRBV7-2 to TRBJ2-7; unclear D gene. CDR3 length equals 14 residues. Trimming took 1 base from V and 2 from J, leaving 9 bases between them. Per the germline V gene, CDR1 is SGHTA and CDR2 is FQGNSA. The CDR3: CASSLGLLAYEQYF. The CDR3 coding sequence is TGTGCCAGCAGCTTAGGACTCCTTGCCTACGAGCAGTACTTC.

The chain couples TRBV29-1 to TRBJ2-7; 13 bases line up with TRBD2. The CDR3 sequence is 16 residues long. Trimming cost V 4 bases and J 2 bases; bases outside gene matches: 8. Germline assignment: CDR1 SQVTM and CDR2 ANQGSEA. The CDR3: CSVAGTSGMMTYEQYF. CDR3 bases: TGCAGCGTTGCAGGGACTAGCGGGATGATGACCTACGAGCAGTACTTC.

The CDR3 bases are TGTGCCAGCAGTGCACCGGGACAGGGGATAGATACGCAGTATTTT. Translation gives CASSAPGQGIDTQYF. The chain has TRBV27 and TRBJ2-3, with 10 bases identical to TRBD1. Trimming at V came to 5 bases and at J to 5 bases, leaving 7 bases not matched to a gene. The CDR3 is 15 residues long. CDR1 and CDR2 from the germline V gene are MNHEY and SMNVEV (reference sequence).